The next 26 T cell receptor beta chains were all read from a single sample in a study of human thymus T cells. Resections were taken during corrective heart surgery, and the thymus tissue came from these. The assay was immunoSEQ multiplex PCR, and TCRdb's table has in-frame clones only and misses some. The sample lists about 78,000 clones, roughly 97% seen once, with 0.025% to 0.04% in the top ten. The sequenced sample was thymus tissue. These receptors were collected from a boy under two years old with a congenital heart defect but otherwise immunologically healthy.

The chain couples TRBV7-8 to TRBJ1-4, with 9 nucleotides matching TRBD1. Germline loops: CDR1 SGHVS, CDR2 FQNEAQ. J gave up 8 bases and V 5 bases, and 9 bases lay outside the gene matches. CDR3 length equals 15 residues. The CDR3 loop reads CASSDEGQGQEKLFF. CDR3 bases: TGTGCCAGCAGCGACGAAGGACAGGGGCAGGAAAAACTGTTTTTT.

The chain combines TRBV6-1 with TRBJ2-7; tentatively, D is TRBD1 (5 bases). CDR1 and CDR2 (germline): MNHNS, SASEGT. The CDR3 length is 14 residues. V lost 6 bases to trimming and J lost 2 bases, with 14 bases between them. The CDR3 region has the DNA TGTGCCAGCAGGGGAAACGAAGGGGCCTACGAGCAGTACTTC. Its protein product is CASRGNEGAYEQYF.

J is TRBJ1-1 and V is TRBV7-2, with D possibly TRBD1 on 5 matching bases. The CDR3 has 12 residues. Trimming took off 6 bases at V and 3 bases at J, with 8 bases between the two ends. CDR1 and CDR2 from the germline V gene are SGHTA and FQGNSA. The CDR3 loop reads CASRRGYTEAFF. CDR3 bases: TGTGCCAGCAGGAGGGGTTACACTGAAGCTTTCTTT.

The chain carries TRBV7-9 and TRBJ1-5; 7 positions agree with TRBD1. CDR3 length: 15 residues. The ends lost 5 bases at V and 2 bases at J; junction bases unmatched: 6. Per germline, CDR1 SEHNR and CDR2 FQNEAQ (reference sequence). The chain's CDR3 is CASSDRVEGNQPQHF. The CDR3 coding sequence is TGTGCCAGCAGCGACAGGGTAGAGGGCAATCAGCCCCAGCATTTT.

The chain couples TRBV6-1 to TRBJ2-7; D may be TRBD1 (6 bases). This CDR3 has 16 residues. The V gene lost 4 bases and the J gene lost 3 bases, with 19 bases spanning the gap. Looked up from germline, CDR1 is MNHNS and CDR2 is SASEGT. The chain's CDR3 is CASSVFPRGSRYEQYF. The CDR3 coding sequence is TGTGCCAGCAGTGTCTTCCCCAGGGGTTCCCGCTACGAGCAGTACTTC.

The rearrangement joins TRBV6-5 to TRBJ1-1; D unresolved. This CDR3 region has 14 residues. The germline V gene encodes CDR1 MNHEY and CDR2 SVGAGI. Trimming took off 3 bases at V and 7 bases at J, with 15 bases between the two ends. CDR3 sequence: CASSYSGPVGEAFF. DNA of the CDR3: TGTGCCAGCAGTTATTCCGGGCCAGTAGGTGAAGCTTTCTTT.

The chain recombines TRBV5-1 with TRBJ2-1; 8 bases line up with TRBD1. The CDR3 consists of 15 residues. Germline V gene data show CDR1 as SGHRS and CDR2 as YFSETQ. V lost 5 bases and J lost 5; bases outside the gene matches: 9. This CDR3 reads CASSFGTGDNNEQFF. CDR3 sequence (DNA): TGCGCCAGCAGTTTCGGGACAGGCGATAACAATGAGCAGTTCTTC.

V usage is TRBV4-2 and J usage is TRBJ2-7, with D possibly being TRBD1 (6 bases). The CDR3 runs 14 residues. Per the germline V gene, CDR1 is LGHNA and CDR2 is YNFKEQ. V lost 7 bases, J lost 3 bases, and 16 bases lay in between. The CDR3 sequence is CASKIFRGVYEQYF. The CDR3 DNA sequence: TGTGCCAGCAAAATCTTCAGGGGAGTCTACGAGCAGTACTTC.

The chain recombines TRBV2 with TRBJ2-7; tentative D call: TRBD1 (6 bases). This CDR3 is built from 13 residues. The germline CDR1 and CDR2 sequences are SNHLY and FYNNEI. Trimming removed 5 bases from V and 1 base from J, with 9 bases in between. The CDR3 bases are TGTGCCAGCAGTAAAGACAGGTCCTACGAGCAGTACTTC. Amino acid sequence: CASSKDRSYEQYF.

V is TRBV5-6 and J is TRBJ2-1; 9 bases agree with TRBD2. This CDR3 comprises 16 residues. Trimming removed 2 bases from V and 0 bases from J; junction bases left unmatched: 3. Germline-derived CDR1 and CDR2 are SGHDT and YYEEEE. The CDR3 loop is CASSLGSGSSYNEQFF. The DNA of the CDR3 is TGTGCCAGCAGCTTAGGTAGCGGGAGCTCCTACAATGAGCAGTTCTTC. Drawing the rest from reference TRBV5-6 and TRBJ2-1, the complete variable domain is DAGVTQSPTHLIKTRGQQVTLRCSPKSGHDTVSWYQQALGQGPQFIFQYYEEEERQRGNFPDRFSGHQFPNYSSELNVNALLLGDSALYLCASSLGSGSSYNEQFFGPGTRLTVL.

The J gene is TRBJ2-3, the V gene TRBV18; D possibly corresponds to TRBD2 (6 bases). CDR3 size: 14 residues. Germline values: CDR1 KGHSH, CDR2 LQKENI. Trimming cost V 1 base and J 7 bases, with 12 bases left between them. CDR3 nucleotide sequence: TGTGCCAGCTCACCACGAACGGGAGAGAATACGCAGTATTTT. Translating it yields CASSPRTGENTQYF.

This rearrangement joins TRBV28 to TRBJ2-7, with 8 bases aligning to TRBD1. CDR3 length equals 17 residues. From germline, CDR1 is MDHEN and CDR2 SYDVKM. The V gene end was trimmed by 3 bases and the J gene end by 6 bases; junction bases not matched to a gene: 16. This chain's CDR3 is CASSFGHPGTGYFEQYF. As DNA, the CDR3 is TGTGCCAGCAGTTTTGGGCACCCCGGGACAGGTTATTTCGAGCAGTACTTC.

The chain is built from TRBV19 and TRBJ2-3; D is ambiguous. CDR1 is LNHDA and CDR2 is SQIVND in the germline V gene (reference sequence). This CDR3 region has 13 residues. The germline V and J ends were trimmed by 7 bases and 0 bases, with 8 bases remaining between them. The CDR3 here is CASKLPSTDTQYF. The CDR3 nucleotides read TGTGCCAGTAAACTACCCAGCACAGATACGCAGTATTTT.

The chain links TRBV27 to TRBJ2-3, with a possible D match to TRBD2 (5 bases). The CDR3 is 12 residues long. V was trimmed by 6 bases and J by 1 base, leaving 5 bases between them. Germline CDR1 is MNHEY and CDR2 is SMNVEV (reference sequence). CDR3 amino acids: CASRRGTDTQYF. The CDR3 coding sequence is TGTGCCAGCAGGAGGGGCACAGATACGCAGTATTTT.

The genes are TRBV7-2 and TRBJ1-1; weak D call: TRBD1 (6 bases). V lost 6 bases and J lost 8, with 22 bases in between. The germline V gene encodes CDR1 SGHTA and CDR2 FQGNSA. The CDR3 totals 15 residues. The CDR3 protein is CASSLPGHKGWEAFF. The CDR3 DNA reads TGTGCCAGCAGTCTGCCGGGACACAAGGGGTGGGAAGCTTTCTTT.

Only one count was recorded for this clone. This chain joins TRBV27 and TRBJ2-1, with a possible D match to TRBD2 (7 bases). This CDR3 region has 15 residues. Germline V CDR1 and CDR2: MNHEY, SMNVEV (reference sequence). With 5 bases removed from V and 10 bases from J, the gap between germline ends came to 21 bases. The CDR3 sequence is CASSQTSRLGGEQFF. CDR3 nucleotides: TGTGCCAGCAGTCAGACTAGCCGGCTAGGGGGGGAGCAGTTCTTC.

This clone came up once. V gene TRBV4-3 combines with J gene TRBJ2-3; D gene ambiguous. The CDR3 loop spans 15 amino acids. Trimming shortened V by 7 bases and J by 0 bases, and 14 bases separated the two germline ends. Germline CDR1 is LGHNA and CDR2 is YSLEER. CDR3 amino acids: CASIKYILSTDTQYF. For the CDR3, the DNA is TGCGCCAGCATCAAATACATCTTGAGCACAGATACGCAGTATTTT.

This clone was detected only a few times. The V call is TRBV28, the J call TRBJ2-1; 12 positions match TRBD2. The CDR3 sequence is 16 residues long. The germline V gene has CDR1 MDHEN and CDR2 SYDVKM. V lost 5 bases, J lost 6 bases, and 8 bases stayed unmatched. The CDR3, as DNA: TGTGCCAGCAGTCTGACGACTAGCGGGAGACCCAATGAGCAGTTCTTC. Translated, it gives CASSLTTSGRPNEQFF.

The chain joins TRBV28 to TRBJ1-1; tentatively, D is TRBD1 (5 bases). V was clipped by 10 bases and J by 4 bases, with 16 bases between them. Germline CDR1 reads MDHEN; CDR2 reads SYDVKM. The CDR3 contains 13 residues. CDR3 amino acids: CATSVSGGTEAFF. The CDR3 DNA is TGTGCCACCAGCGTTAGCGGGGGCACTGAAGCTTTCTTT. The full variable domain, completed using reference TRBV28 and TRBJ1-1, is DVKVTQSSRYLVKRTGEKVFLECVQDMDHENMFWYRQDPGLGLRLIYFSYDVKMKEKGDIPEGYSVSREKKERFSLILESASTNQTSMYLCATSVSGGTEAFFGQGTRLTVV.

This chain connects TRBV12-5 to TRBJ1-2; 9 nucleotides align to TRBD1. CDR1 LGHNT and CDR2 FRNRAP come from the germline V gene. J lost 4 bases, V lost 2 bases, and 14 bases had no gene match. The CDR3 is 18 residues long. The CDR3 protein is CASGLLFPGDRVAYGYTF. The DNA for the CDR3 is TGTGCTAGTGGTTTGTTGTTCCCGGGGGACAGGGTGGCCTATGGCTACACCTTC.

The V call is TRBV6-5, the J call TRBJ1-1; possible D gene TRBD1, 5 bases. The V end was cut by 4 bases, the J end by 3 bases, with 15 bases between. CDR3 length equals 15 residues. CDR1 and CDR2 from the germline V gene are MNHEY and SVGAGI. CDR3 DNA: TGTGCCAGCAGTTTCGACAGAGGGGTGCACACTGAAGCTTTCTTT. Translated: CASSFDRGVHTEAFF.

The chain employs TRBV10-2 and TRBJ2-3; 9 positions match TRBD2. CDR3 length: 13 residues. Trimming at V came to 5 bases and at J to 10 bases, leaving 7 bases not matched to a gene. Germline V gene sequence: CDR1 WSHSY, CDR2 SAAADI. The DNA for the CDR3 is TGCGCCAGCAGTTTATCGGGACTAGCCCCGCAGTATTTT. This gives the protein CASSLSGLAPQYF.

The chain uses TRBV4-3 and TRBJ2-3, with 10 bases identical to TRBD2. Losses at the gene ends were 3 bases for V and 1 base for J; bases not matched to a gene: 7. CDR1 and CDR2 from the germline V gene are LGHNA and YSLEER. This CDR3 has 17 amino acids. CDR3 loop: CASSHPPGTSGTDTQYF. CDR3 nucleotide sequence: TGCGCCAGCAGCCATCCCCCTGGGACTAGCGGCACAGATACGCAGTATTTT.

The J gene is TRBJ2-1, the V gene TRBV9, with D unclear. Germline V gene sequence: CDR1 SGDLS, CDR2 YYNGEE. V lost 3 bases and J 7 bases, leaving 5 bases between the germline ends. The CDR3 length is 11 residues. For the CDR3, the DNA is TGTGCCAGCAGCGCCAAAAATGAGCAGTTCTTC. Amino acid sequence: CASSAKNEQFF.

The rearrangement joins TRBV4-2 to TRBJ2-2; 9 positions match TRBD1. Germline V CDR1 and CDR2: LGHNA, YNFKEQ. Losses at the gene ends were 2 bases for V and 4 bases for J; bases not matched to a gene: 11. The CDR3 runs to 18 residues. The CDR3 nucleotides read TGTGCCAGCAGCCAACGGACGGGACAGGGATTCCTCACCGGGGAGCTGTTTTTT. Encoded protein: CASSQRTGQGFLTGELFF.

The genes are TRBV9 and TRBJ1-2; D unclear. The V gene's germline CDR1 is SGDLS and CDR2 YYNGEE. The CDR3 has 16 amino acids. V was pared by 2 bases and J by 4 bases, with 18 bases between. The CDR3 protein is CASSVSPKVLAYGYTF. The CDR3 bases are TGTGCCAGCAGCGTGTCCCCCAAGGTGTTAGCCTATGGCTACACCTTC. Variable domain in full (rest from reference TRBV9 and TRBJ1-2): DSGVTQTPKHLITATGQRVTLRCSPRSGDLSVYWYQQSLDQGLQFLIQYYNGEERAKGNILERFSAQQFPDLHSELNLSSLELGDSALYFCASSVSPKVLAYGYTFGSGTRLTVV.